A single sample gave rise to the 2 T cell receptor beta chains below, sequenced in a study of cytomegalovirus exposure and HLA in healthy donors. Use of 60 Vbeta and 13 Jbeta primers characterized the PCR. Using immunoSEQ multiplex PCR, the repertoire was profiled, and TCRdb retains in-frame clones only, with some absent. The data hold around 180,000 clones, with roughly 70% observed a single time. What was sequenced was PBMCs. These receptors were taken from a girl aged 5-17 years in good health and CMV-seronegative.

The CDR3 loop is CASSVGLAGAETQYF. In DNA, the CDR3 is TGTGCCAGCAGTGTGGGGCTAGCGGGGGCAGAGACCCAGTACTTC. The V gene is TRBV6-1, the J gene TRBJ2-5, with 10 bases fitting TRBD2. Germline CDR1 reads MNHNS; CDR2 reads SASEGT. This CDR3 is built from 15 residues. V lost 4 bases and J lost 4; bases outside the gene matches: 6.

This rearrangement joins TRBV5-4 to TRBJ1-3, with a possible D match to TRBD1 (5 bases). Trimming stripped 1 base from V and 7 bases from J, with 24 bases between. This CDR3 is 18 amino acids long. Per germline, CDR1 SGHNT and CDR2 YYREEE (reference sequence). The CDR3 coding sequence is TGTGCCAGCAGCTTGAGGCCCTCGGGGGGGAGATTGAGGAACACCATATATTTT. Amino acid sequence: CASSLRPSGGRLRNTIYF.